This T cell receptor beta chain stems from a study of T cell changes during pregnancy in multiple sclerosis. Profiled with immunoSEQ multiplex PCR; TCRdb holds only in-frame clones, not every one. This sample has some 120,000 clones, with approximately 90% found just once. The CDR3 covers 16 residues. V dropped 3 bases and J dropped 2 bases, with 16 bases sitting between them. Germline CDR1 is SGHAT and CDR2 is FQDESV (reference sequence). The specimen was peripheral blood, collected in the third trimester of pregnancy. This TCR was sampled from a female donor with multiple sclerosis, enrolled in a pregnancy study. The gene calls are TRBV11-1 and TRBJ2-5, with a possible D match to TRBD2 (5 bases). The CDR3 here is CASSLQAGLLQETQYF. DNA of the CDR3: TGTGCCAGCAGCTTGCAGGCAGGACTGCTGCAAGAGACCCAGTACTTC.